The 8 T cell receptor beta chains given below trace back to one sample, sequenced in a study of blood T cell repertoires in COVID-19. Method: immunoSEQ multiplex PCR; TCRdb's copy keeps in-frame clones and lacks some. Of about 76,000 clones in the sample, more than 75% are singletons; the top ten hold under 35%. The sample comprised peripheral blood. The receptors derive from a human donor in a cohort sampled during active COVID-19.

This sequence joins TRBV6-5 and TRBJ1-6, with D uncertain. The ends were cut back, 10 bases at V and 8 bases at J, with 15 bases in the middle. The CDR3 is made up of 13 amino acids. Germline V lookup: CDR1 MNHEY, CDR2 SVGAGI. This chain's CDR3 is CATSPLVDSPLHF. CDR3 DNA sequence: TGTGCCACGTCCCCGTTAGTGGATTCACCCCTCCACTTT.

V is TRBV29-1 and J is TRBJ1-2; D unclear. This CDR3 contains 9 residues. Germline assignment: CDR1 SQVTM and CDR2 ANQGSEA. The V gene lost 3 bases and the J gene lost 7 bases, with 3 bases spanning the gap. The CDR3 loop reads CSVDRGYTF. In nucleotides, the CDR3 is TGCAGCGTTGATCGTGGCTACACCTTC.

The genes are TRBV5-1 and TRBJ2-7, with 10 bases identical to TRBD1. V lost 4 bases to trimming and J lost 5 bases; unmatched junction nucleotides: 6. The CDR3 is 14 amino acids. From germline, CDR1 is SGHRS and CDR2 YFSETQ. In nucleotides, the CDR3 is TGCGCCAGCAGCAAGGGACAGGGGATCAACGAGCAGTACTTC. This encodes CASSKGQGINEQYF.

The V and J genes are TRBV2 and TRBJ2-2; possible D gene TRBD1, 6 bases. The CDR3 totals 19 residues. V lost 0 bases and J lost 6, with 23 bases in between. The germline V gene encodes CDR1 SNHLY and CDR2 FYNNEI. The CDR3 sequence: CASSEAPRTARGRPGELFF. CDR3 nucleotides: TGTGCCAGCAGTGAAGCGCCCAGGACAGCCCGAGGTAGACCCGGGGAGCTGTTTTTT.

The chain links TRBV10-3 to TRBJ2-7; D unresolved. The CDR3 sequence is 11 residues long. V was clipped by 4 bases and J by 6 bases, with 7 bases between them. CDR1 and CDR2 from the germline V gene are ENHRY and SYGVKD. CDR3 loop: CAISAGSEQYF. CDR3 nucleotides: TGTGCCATCAGTGCAGGCAGCGAGCAGTACTTC.

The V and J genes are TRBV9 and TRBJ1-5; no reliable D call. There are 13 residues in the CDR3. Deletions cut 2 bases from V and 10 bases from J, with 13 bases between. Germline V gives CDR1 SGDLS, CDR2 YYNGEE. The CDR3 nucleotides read TGTGCCAGCAGCGTGGAGGTCCATGGACCCCAGCATTTT. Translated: CASSVEVHGPQHF.

The chain's CDR3 is CASQTGAGNEQFF. CDR3 nucleotides: TGTGCCAGCCAGACAGGGGCTGGGAATGAGCAGTTCTTC. V is TRBV2 and J is TRBJ2-1; 8 bases match TRBD1. Germline assignment: CDR1 SNHLY and CDR2 FYNNEI. The length of the CDR3 is 13 residues. Trimming cost V 8 bases and J 7 bases; bases outside gene matches: 7.

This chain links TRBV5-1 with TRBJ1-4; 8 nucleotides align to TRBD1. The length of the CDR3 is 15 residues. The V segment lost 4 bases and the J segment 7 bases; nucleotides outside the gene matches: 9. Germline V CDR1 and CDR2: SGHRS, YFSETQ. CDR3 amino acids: CASSAQRQGIEKLFF. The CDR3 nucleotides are TGCGCCAGCAGCGCTCAAAGACAGGGGATTGAAAAACTGTTTTTT.